The TCR beta chain described here comes from a study of PD-1 blockade in classical Hodgkin lymphoma. Indicated time point: newly diagnosed, previously untreated cHL patient sample. Purification of CD4+ T cells from thawed PBMCs was achieved by magnetic negative selection. Comparison PBMCs came from previously untreated, newly diagnosed classical Hodgkin lymphoma patients. A word on this clone: Its target is not known.

Findings of the study overall: Whatever underlies the repertoire differences (possibly disease activity or prior therapy) remains undefined.

TCRdb's copy holds only in-frame clones and misses some; the assay was immunoSEQ multiplex PCR. The sample contains under 35,000 clones, around 89% of which appear only once. This receptor was identified in a human donor with classical Hodgkin lymphoma. The sequenced sample consisted of CD4+ T cells from blood.

CDR3 coding DNA: TGTGCCACTCAATGGCGGGAGGGGGGCACAGATACGCAGTATTTT. Protein sequence: CATQWREGGTDTQYF. J is TRBJ2-3 and V is TRBV6-6; 9 nucleotides line up with TRBD2. V gave up 10 bases and J gave up 1 base; unmatched junction bases: 9. CDR3 length: 15 residues. Germline V gene lookup returns CDR1 MNHNY and CDR2 SVGAGI (reference sequence).